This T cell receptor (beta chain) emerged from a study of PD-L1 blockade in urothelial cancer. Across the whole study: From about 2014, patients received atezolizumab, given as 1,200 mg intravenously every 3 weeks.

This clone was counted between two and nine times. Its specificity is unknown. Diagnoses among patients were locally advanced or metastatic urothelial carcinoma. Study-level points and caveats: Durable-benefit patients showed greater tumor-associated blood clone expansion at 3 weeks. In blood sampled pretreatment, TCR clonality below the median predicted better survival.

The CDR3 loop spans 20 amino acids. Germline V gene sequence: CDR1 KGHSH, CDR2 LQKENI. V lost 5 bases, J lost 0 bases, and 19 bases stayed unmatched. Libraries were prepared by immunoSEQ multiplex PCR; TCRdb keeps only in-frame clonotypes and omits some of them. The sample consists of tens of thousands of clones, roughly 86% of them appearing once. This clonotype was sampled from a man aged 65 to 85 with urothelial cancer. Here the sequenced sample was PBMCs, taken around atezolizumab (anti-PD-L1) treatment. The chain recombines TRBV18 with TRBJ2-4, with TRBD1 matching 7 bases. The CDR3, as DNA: TGTGCCAGCTCATCGCGAGGGACAGCAAACAATCCTCTAGCCAAAAACATTCAGTACTTC. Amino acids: CASSSRGTANNPLAKNIQYF.